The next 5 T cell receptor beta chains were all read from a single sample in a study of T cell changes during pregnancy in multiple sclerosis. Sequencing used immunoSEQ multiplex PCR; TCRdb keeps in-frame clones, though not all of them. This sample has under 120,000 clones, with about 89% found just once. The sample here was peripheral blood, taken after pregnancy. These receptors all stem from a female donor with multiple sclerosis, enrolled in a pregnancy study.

The chain's CDR3 is CASSSTPQGLEAFF. CDR3 nucleotides: TGTGCCAGCAGCTCCACGCCGCAGGGGCTGGAGGCTTTCTTT. This chain connects TRBV7-9 to TRBJ1-1, with TRBD1 as a possible D gene (6 bases). Germline assignment: CDR1 SEHNR and CDR2 FQNEAQ (reference sequence). The CDR3 covers 14 residues. Trimming removed 4 bases at V and 11 bases at J, with 20 bases between.

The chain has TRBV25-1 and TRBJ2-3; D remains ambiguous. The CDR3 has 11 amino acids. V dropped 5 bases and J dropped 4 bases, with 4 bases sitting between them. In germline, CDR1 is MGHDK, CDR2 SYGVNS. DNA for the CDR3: TGTGCCAGCAGTCCTGCAGATACGCAGTATTTT. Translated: CASSPADTQYF.

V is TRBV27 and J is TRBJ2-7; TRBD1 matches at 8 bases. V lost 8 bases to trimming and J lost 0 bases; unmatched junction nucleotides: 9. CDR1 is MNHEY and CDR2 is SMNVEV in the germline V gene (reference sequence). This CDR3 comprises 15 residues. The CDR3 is CASSKPGQVSYEQYF. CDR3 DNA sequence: TGTGCCAGCTCTAAACCGGGACAGGTCTCCTACGAGCAGTACTTC.

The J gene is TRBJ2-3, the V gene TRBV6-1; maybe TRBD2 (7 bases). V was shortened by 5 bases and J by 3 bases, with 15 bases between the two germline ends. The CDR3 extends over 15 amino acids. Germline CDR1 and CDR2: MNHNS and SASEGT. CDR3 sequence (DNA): TGTGCCAGCAGTAATATACAGGGAGGGACAGATACGCAGTATTTT. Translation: CASSNIQGGTDTQYF.

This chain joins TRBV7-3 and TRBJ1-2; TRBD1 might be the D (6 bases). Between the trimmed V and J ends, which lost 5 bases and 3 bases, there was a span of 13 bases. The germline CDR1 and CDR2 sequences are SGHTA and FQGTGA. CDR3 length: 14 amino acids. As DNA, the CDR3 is TGTGCCAGCAGCAAAGGGGGTTCTGACTATGGCTACACCTTC. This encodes CASSKGGSDYGYTF.